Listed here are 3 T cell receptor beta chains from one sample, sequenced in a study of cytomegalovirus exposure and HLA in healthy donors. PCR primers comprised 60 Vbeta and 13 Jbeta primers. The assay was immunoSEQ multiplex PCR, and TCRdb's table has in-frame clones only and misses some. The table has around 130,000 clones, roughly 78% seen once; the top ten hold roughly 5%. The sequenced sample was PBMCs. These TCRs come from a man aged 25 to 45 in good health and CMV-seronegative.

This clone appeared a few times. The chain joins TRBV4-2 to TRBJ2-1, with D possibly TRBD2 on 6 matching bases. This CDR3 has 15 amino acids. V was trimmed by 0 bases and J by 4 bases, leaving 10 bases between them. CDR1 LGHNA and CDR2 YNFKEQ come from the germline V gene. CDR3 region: CASSQETGGYNEQFF. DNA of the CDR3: TGTGCCAGCAGCCAAGAAACCGGGGGATACAATGAGCAGTTCTTC.

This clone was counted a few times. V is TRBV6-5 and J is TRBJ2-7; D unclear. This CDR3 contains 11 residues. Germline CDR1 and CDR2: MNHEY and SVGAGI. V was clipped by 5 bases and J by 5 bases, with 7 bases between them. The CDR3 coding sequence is TGTGCCAGCAGTGGCTTACACGAGCAGTACTTC. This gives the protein CASSGLHEQYF.

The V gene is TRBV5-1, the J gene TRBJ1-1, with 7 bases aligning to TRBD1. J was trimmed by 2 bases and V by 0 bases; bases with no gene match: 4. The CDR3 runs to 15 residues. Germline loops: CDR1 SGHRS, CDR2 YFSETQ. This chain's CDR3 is CASSLEQGINTEAFF. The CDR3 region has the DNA TGCGCCAGCAGCTTGGAACAGGGGATTAACACTGAAGCTTTCTTT.